One sample yielded the 18 T cell receptor beta chains listed below, sequenced in a study of blood T cells in healthy people across ages. Sample-barcoded 5' priming and a J-beta primer mix drove a second PCR of about 7 to 11 cycles. TCRdb itself ran the 5' RACE reads through MiXCR, one entry per CDR3 protein. The sample comprises about 1.8 million distinct CDR3 sequences, around half of which are singletons, and approximately 2% rests with the top ten. The material sequenced was blood. The receptors originated from a woman aged 40 to 49 in good health.

V gene TRBV4-1 combines with J gene TRBJ2-6; D is possibly TRBD2 (6 bases). The CDR3 totals 18 residues. Trimming left V 3 bases short and J 0 bases short, with 15 bases between. Per the germline V gene, CDR1 is MGHRA and CDR2 is YSYEKL. The CDR3 here is CASSQYGTESSGANVLTF. The CDR3 DNA follows: TGCGCCAGCAGCCAGTACGGGACTGAGAGCTCTGGGGCCAACGTCCTGACTTTC.

This clonotype was counted between two and nine times. The gene calls are TRBV28 and TRBJ2-3; a weak D match, TRBD1 (7 bases). The V end lost 4 bases, the J end lost 2 bases, and 31 bases lay between the germline ends. The V gene's germline CDR1 is MDHEN and CDR2 SYDVKM. There are 21 residues in the CDR3. The CDR3: CASSYVQSFGTAGSHTDTQYF. As DNA, the CDR3 is TGTGCCAGCAGTTACGTTCAGTCCTTCGGGACAGCGGGTTCTCACACAGATACGCAGTATTTT.

This chain links TRBV7-2 with TRBJ2-1, with D maybe TRBD2 (6 bases). CDR1 and CDR2 from the germline V gene are SGHTA and FQGNSA. V was shortened by 2 bases and J by 2 bases, with 13 bases between the two germline ends. This CDR3 spans 16 amino acids. The CDR3 region is CASSLNAAGPYNEQFF. DNA for the CDR3: TGTGCCAGCAGCTTAAACGCAGCGGGTCCCTACAATGAGCAGTTCTTC.

The V and J genes are TRBV12-3 or TRBV12-4 and TRBJ2-7; perhaps TRBD1 as D (6 bases). The length of the CDR3 is 13 residues. Deletions cut 5 bases from V and 10 bases from J, with 18 bases between. The DNA of the CDR3 is TGTGCCAGCAGTCCACCGACAGGTCTCGGACAGTACTTC. Its protein is CASSPPTGLGQYF.

This chain uses TRBV20-1 with TRBJ2-1, with D possibly matching TRBD1 (6 bases). The CDR3 extends over 14 amino acids. Trimming stripped 3 bases from V and 4 bases from J, with 13 bases between. Germline CDR1 reads DFQATT; CDR2 reads SNEGSKA (reference sequence). As DNA, the CDR3 is TGCAGTGCTAGGACGGACAGAGTATACAATGAGCAGTTCTTC. It translates to CSARTDRVYNEQFF.

A few counts support this clonotype. V is TRBV20-1 and J is TRBJ2-1, with TRBD1 identical over 10 bases. CDR3 length: 13 amino acids. The V gene's germline CDR1 is DFQATT and CDR2 SNEGSKA (reference sequence). V gave up 6 bases and J gave up 6 bases; unmatched junction bases: 5. The chain's CDR3 is CSAGGQGGNEQFF. The CDR3 DNA is TGCAGTGCCGGCGGACAGGGGGGCAATGAGCAGTTCTTC.

The V gene is TRBV5-1, the J gene TRBJ2-5, with 8 nucleotides matching TRBD1. This CDR3 region has 17 residues. V lost 1 base to trimming and J lost 5 bases; unmatched junction nucleotides: 13. Germline V lookup: CDR1 SGHRS, CDR2 YFSETQ. CDR3 nucleotides: TGCGCCAGCAGCTTGAATTTAAGCGGCAGGGGGCGCGAGACCCAGTACTTC. Translated, it gives CASSLNLSGRGRETQYF.

Notes on this clonotype: The germline gene is not matched at one end of the junction; a read error may be the cause. The chain combines TRBV19 with TRBJ2-1; D not resolved. The CDR3 totals 14 residues. Germline-derived CDR1 and CDR2 are LNHDA and SQIVND (reference sequence). In DNA, the CDR3 is TGTGCCAGTAGTATTTACGGCTCCTACAATGAGCGGTTCTTC. Residues: CASSIYGSYNERFF.

The chain combines TRBV5-1 with TRBJ2-1; the match to TRBD2 covers 8 bases. This CDR3 has 17 amino acids. The J segment lost 8 bases and the V segment lost 5 bases, leaving 18 bases of the junction unmatched. Germline-derived CDR1 and CDR2 are SGHRS and YFSETQ. CDR3 nucleotides: TGCGCCAGCAGTCAAAAGGTATCGGGGGGGCTAGTCGATGAGCAGTTCTTC. The encoded protein is CASSQKVSGGLVDEQFF.

The CDR3 sequence is CAIRQGPGTDTQYF. CDR3 in DNA: TGCGCCATCCGACAGGGTCCTGGGACAGATACGCAGTATTTT. V gene TRBV5-1 combines with J gene TRBJ2-3, with 7 bases that match TRBD1. Germline CDR1 reads SGHRS; CDR2 reads YFSETQ. Trimming removed 9 bases from V and 3 bases from J; junction bases left unmatched: 10. This CDR3 spans 14 amino acids. Based on the CDR3 plus reference TRBV5-1 and TRBJ2-3, the full variable domain is KAGVTQTPRYLIKTRGQQVTLSCSPISGHRSVSWYQQTPGQGLQFLFEYFSETQRNKGNFPGRFSGRQFSNSRSEMNVSTLELGDSALYLCAIRQGPGTDTQYFGPGTRLTVL.

The chain couples TRBV6-2 or TRBV6-3 to TRBJ2-3; TRBD2 matches at 9 bases. The CDR3 loop spans 15 amino acids. V gave up 5 bases and J gave up 6 bases; unmatched junction bases: 9. Germline CDR1 reads MNHEY; CDR2 reads SVGEGT. CDR3 sequence (DNA): TGTGCCAGCAGTCCTGCGGGACTAGCCGGCGATACGCAGTATTTT. Its protein product is CASSPAGLAGDTQYF.

J is TRBJ2-4 and V is TRBV7-2, with 10 bases identical to TRBD2. TRBJ2-7 matches the DNA end more closely, so the J call is doubtful. Germline assignment: CDR1 SGHTA and CDR2 FQGNSA. The CDR3 contains 15 residues. This chain's CDR3 is CASSLGGLATYEQYF. CDR3 DNA: TGTGCCAGCAGCTTAGGGGGACTAGCGACTTACGAGCAGTACTTC.

The chain employs TRBV7-9 and TRBJ2-3, with D hard to call. Germline CDR1 reads SEHNR; CDR2 reads FQNEAQ (reference sequence). The length of the CDR3 is 15 residues. Trimming took off 5 bases at V and 0 bases at J, with 12 bases between the two ends. This CDR3 reads CASSGNPLSTDTQYF. CDR3 in DNA: TGTGCCAGCAGCGGGAACCCCCTTAGCACAGATACGCAGTATTTT.

This chain joins TRBV6-6 and TRBJ2-7; maybe TRBD1 (6 bases). CDR3 length: 14 residues. CDR1 and CDR2 (germline): MNHNY, SVGAGI (reference sequence). V shed 7 bases and J shed 0 bases, with 13 bases lying between them. The CDR3 loop reads CASKNQGNSYEQYF. The CDR3, as DNA: TGTGCCAGCAAAAACCAGGGGAACTCCTACGAGCAGTACTTC.

V gene TRBV7-2 combines with J gene TRBJ2-3; the D gene is possibly TRBD1 (5 bases). This CDR3 spans 15 amino acids. Trimming took off 4 bases at V and 0 bases at J, with 11 bases between the two ends. CDR1 and CDR2 (germline): SGHTA, FQGNSA. The CDR3 DNA reads TGTGCCAGCAGCTCCAGGGCCCCTAGCACAGATACGCAGTATTTT. Amino acids: CASSSRAPSTDTQYF.

CDR3 sequence: CASSLAEGEQFF. CDR3 DNA: TGCGCCAGCAGCTTGGCCGAGGGTGAGCAGTTCTTC. This chain joins TRBV5-1 and TRBJ2-1; D is perhaps TRBD2 (5 bases). The CDR3 spans 12 residues. Germline CDR1 SGHRS, CDR2 YFSETQ. Trimming removed 0 bases from V and 9 bases from J, with 7 bases in between.

In nucleotides, the CDR3 is TGTGCCAGCAGCGCCTCTAGCGGGGAGGATACGCAGTATTTT. Translating it yields CASSASSGEDTQYF. This chain links TRBV7-2 with TRBJ2-3, with 9 bases fitting TRBD2. The CDR3 covers 14 residues. Germline CDR1 reads SGHTA; CDR2 reads FQGNSA. J was trimmed by 6 bases and V by 5 bases; bases with no gene match: 6.

This clonotype occurred a few times. V and J are TRBV6-2 or TRBV6-3 and TRBJ2-1, with D perhaps given as TRBD1 or TRBD2 (5 bases each). The CDR3 loop spans 12 amino acids. Germline V gives CDR1 MNHEY, CDR2 SVGEGT. The V end lost 1 base, the J end lost 10 bases, and 8 bases lay between the germline ends. CDR3 residues: CASSYLGTEQFF. The CDR3 DNA reads TGTGCCAGCAGTTACTTAGGGACCGAGCAGTTCTTC.